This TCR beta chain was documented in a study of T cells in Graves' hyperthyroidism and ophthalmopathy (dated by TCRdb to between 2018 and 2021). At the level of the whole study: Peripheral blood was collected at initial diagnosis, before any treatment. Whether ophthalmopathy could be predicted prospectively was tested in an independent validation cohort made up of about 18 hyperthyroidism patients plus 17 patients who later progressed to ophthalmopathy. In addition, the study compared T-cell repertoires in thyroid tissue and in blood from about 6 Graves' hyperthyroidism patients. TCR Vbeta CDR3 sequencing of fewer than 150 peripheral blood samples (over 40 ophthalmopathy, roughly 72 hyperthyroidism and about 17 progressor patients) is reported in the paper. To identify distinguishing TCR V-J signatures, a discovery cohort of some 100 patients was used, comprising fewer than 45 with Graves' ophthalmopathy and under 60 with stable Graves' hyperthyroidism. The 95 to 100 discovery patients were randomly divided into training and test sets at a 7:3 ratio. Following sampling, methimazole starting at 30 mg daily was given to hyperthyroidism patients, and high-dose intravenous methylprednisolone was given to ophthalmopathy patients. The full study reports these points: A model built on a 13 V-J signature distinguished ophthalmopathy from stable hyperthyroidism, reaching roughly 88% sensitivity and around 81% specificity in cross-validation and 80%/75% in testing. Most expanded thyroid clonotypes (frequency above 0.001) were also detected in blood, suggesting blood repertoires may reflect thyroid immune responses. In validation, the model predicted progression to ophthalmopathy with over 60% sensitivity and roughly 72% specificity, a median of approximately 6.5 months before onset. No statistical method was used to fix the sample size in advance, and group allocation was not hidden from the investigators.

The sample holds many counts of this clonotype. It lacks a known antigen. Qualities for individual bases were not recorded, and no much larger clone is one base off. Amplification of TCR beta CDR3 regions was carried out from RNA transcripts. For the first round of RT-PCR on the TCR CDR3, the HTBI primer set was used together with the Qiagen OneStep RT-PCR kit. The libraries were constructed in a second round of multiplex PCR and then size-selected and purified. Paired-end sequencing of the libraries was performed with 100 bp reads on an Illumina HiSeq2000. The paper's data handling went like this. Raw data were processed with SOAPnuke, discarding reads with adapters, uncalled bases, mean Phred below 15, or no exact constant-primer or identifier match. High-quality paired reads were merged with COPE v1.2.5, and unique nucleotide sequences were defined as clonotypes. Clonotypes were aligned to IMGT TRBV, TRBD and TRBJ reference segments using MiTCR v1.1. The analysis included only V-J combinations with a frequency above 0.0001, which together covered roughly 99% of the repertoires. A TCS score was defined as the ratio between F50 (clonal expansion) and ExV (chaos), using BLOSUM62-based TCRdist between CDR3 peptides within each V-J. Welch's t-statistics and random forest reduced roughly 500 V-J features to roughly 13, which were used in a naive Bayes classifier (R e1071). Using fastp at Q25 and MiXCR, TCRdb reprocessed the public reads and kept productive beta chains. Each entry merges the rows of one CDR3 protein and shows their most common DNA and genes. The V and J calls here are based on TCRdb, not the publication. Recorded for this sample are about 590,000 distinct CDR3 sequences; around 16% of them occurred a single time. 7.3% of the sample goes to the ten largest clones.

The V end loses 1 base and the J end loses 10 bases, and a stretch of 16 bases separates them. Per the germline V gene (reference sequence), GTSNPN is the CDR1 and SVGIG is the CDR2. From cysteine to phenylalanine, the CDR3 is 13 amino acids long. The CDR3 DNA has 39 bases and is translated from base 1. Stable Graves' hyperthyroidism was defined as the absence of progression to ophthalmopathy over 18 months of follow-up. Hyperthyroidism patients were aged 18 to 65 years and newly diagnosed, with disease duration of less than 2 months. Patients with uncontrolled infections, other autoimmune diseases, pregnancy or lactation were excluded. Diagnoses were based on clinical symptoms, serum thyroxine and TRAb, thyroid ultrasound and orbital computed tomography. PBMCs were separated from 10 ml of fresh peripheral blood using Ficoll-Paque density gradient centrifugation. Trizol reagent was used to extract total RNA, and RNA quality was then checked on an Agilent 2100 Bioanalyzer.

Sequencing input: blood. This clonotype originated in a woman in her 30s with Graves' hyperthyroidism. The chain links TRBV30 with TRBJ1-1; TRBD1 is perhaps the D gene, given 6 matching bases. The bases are TGTGCCTGGAGTGCCCGACAGGTTCTCTCAGCTTTCTTT. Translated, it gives CAWSARQVLSAFF.